The present TCR beta chain was sequenced within a study of blood T cells in healthy people across ages. Germline V gene sequence: CDR1 SQVTM, CDR2 ANQGSEA. The CDR3 contains 13 residues. Comments on this clonotype: A much bigger clone sits one base away, suggesting this may be a read error.

Combining a sample-barcoded 5' primer with a J-beta primer mix, a second PCR ran for roughly 6 to 11 cycles. TCRdb analysed the 5' RACE reads with MiXCR anew, one entry per CDR3 protein. The table records 1.5 million to 2 million distinct CDR3 sequences, 28% of them present only once. The TCR originated in a woman in her twenties or thirties in good health. The rearrangement joins TRBV29-1 to TRBJ2-1; D unresolved. The sample consisted of blood. This chain's CDR3 is CGVEGLRLNEQFF. The CDR3 bases are TGCGGCGTTGAAGGGCTAAGGCTCAATGAGCAGTTCTTC.